The next 14 T cell receptor beta chains were all read from a single sample in a study of CD8 T cells in ankylosing spondylitis. One entry per CDR3 protein results from TCRdb running MiXCR on the 5' RACE reads. The sample holds some 220,000 distinct CDR3 sequences, 8% to 9% seen once. Sequencing was carried out using blood, either unsorted or a sorted T cell fraction (not recorded which). The receptor set was obtained from a female donor with ankylosing spondylitis or in good health (not recorded which).

With respect to this clonotype: This may be a read error, as it is one base from a much larger clone. This chain joins TRBV12-3 or TRBV12-4 and TRBJ2-1, with D possibly being TRBD1 or TRBD2 (6 bases each). The CDR3 runs 16 residues. The CDR3 spells CTSTAPGRRGDNEQFF. Here the CDR3 DNA reads TGTACCAGCACCGCCCCGGGGCGGAGGGGGGACAATGAGCAGTTCTTC.

The table lists this clonotype with many counts. The J gene is TRBJ1-1, the V gene TRBV20-1, with D possibly matching TRBD1 (6 bases). V lost 6 bases, J lost 6 bases, and 17 bases lay in between. Germline V CDR1 and CDR2: DFQATT, SNEGSKA (reference sequence). The CDR3 is made up of 13 amino acids. The CDR3 is CSAVTGGGPEAFF. CDR3 nucleotide sequence: TGCAGTGCCGTTACCGGGGGGGGCCCTGAAGCTTTCTTT.

This clonotype was observed many times. V gene TRBV11-2 combines with J gene TRBJ2-1; 10 bases are shared with TRBD2. The CDR3 extends over 15 amino acids. Losses at the gene ends were 5 bases for V and 5 bases for J; bases not matched to a gene: 6. Germline loops: CDR1 SGHAT, CDR2 FQNNGV. CDR3 residues: CASSKTGTSDNEQFF. Written as DNA, the CDR3 is TGTGCCAGCAGCAAGACCGGGACTAGCGACAATGAGCAGTTCTTC.

This clonotype showed up many times. This chain connects TRBV24-1 to TRBJ2-3; 9 bases agree with TRBD2. Germline V gene data show CDR1 as KGHDR and CDR2 as SFDVKD. The ends lost 0 bases at V and 7 bases at J; junction bases unmatched: 13. The CDR3 contains 18 residues. The CDR3 protein is CATSDLPTGTSRTHTQYF. CDR3 bases: TGTGCCACCAGTGATTTGCCAACCGGGACTAGCAGGACCCATACGCAGTATTTT.

The chain links TRBV20-1 to TRBJ1-5; 7 nucleotides agree with TRBD1. Germline CDR1 is DFQATT and CDR2 is SNEGSKA (reference sequence). CDR3 length equals 14 residues. The junction had 9 bases not matched to a gene; V was cut back by 5 bases and J by 5 bases. The CDR3 is CSAVFRDRDQPQHF. In DNA form, the CDR3 reads TGCAGTGCTGTATTCCGGGACAGAGATCAGCCCCAGCATTTT.

The chain couples TRBV30 to TRBJ1-1, with D uncertain. The CDR3 loop spans 10 amino acids. The germline V and J ends were trimmed by 5 bases and 8 bases, with 9 bases remaining between them. Looked up from germline, CDR1 is GTSNPN and CDR2 is SVGIG (reference sequence). CDR3 coding DNA: TGTGCCTGGGGTCGACCCGAAGCTTTCTTT. This gives the protein CAWGRPEAFF.

This clonotype was recorded many times. The genes are TRBV20-1 and TRBJ2-7; 10 bases agree with TRBD2. This CDR3 has 12 amino acids. Trimming cost V 6 bases and J 7 bases; bases outside gene matches: 6. From germline, CDR1 is DFQATT and CDR2 SNEGSKA (reference sequence). CDR3 bases: TGCAGTGCGGACGGGACTAGCGAAGAGCAGTACTTC. This codes for CSADGTSEEQYF.

Regarding this clonotype: At one end the junction does not follow the germline gene, possibly because of a read error. The genes are TRBV5-1 and TRBJ2-7; the D gene is possibly TRBD2 (6 bases). The germline V gene has CDR1 SGHRS and CDR2 YFSETQ. The CDR3 totals 18 residues. CDR3 in DNA: TGCGCCAGCAGCTTCCGCCCACGGTCCGACACTAGCCGGTACGAGCAATACTTC. Protein product: CASSFRPRSDTSRYEQYF.

This clonotype turned up a few times. This may arise from a read error, as a much more abundant clone is one base away. The rearrangement links TRBV15 to TRBJ1-1, with unresolved D. This CDR3 is built from 14 residues. The V end was cut by 5 bases, the J end by 0 bases, with 10 bases between. Germline V lookup: CDR1 LNHNV, CDR2 YYDKDF (reference sequence). DNA for the CDR3: TGTGCCACCAGCGGCCGACACGTGAACACTGAAGCTTTCTTT. Protein product: CATSGRHVNTEAFF.

This clonotype has ten or more counts. The chain joins TRBV10-3 to TRBJ2-3; D is uncertain. Germline V gives CDR1 ENHRY, CDR2 SYGVKD. The CDR3 covers 15 residues. Trimming cost V 2 bases and J 5 bases, with 14 bases left between them. In DNA, the CDR3 is TGTGCCATCAGTGAGCAGGCCACCTTGGGAGATACGCAGTATTTT. Translation: CAISEQATLGDTQYF.

This clonotype was seen more than once but under ten times. The chain carries TRBV7-9 and TRBJ2-1, with D uncertain. From germline, CDR1 is SEHNR and CDR2 FQNEAQ (reference sequence). V lost 5 bases to trimming and J lost 6 bases, with 8 bases between them. CDR3 length: 12 amino acids. The CDR3 here is CASSHEVNEQFF. The CDR3 bases are TGTGCCAGCAGCCACGAAGTCAATGAGCAGTTCTTC.

This clonotype was picked up many times. This sequence joins TRBV28 and TRBJ1-2, with D perhaps TRBD1 (5 bases). The CDR3 has 15 residues. The germline gives CDR1 MDHEN, CDR2 SYDVKM. Trimming took off 8 bases at V and 4 bases at J, with 20 bases between the two ends. CDR3 region: CASWGNSEGAYGYTF. The CDR3 coding sequence is TGTGCCAGCTGGGGGAACTCCGAAGGGGCCTATGGCTACACCTTC.

In its sample, this clonotype was seen many times. The rearrangement joins TRBV20-1 to TRBJ2-7; possibly TRBD1 for D (6 bases). V lost 6 bases and J lost 2, with 17 bases in between. The germline V gene encodes CDR1 DFQATT and CDR2 SNEGSKA (reference sequence). This CDR3 is 14 amino acids long. The CDR3 loop is CSAPRAGVTYEQYF. CDR3 DNA: TGCAGTGCCCCCCGGGCAGGGGTCACCTACGAGCAGTACTTC.

This clonotype was observed at least ten times. The chain links TRBV10-3 to TRBJ2-1; D unresolved. The CDR3 runs 15 residues. Germline V gene data show CDR1 as ENHRY and CDR2 as SYGVKD. V gave up 6 bases and J gave up 5 bases, with 17 bases separating them. This CDR3 reads CAIRRDTGLHNEQFF. CDR3 nucleotide sequence: TGTGCCATCAGACGCGACACGGGCCTCCACAATGAGCAGTTCTTC.